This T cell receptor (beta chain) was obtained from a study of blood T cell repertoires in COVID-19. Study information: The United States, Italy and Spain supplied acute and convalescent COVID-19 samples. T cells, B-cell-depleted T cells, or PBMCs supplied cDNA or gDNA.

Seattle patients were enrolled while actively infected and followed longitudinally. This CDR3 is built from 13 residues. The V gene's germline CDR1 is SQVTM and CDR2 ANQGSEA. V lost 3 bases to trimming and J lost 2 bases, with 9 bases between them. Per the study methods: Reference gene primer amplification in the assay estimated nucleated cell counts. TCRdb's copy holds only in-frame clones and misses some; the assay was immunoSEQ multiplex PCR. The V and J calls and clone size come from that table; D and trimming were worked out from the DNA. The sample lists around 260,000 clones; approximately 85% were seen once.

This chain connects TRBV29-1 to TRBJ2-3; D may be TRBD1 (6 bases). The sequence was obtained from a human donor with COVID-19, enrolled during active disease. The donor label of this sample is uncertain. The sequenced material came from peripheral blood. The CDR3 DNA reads TGCAGCGTTGACCAGGGGATCACAGATACGCAGTATTTT. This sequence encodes CSVDQGITDTQYF.